Each of the 15 T cell receptor beta chains below was sequenced from the same sample in a study of blood T cells in healthy people across ages. Using a J-beta primer mix together with a sample-barcoded 5' primer, a second PCR was run for about 7 to 12 cycles. TCRdb recomputed calls from the 5' RACE reads with MiXCR, one row per CDR3 protein. The sample includes 1.5 million or so distinct CDR3 sequences, roughly 43% of them seen just once. The specimen sequenced was blood. These TCRs come from a woman aged 18-29 years in good health.

J is TRBJ2-1 and V is TRBV5-1, with 9 bases that match TRBD2. The closer fit of TRBJ2-7 to the DNA end suggests the J call may be wrong. The CDR3 runs 15 residues. The germline V gene has CDR1 SGHRS and CDR2 YFSETQ. CDR3 sequence reads: CASSSRLAVHNEQYF. CDR3 in DNA: TGCGCCAGCAGCTCCCGACTAGCGGTCCACAATGAGCAGTACTTC.

This chain connects TRBV14 to TRBJ2-2, with D hard to call. This CDR3 contains 11 residues. Germline-derived CDR1 and CDR2 are SGHDN and FVKESK. The V gene lost 0 bases and the J gene lost 9 bases, with 2 bases spanning the gap. CDR3: CASSQERELFF. The CDR3 DNA follows: TGTGCCAGCAGCCAAGAGCGGGAGCTGTTTTTT.

This clonotype was seen repeatedly, ten times or more. CDR3 residues: CSASPAAPGPDTQYF. As DNA, the CDR3 is TGCAGTGCTAGCCCCGCGGCGCCGGGTCCAGATACGCAGTATTTT. The chain has TRBV20-1 and TRBJ2-3; no clear D gene. The CDR3 loop spans 15 amino acids. V lost 3 bases and J 4 bases, leaving 17 bases between the germline ends. Per the germline V gene, CDR1 is DFQATT and CDR2 is SNEGSKA (reference sequence).

V and J are TRBV20-1 and TRBJ2-7; a possible D gene is TRBD2 (5 bases). Germline CDR1 is DFQATT and CDR2 is SNEGSKA (reference sequence). This CDR3 region has 13 residues. The CDR3 protein is CRATPADSYEQYF. The CDR3 DNA is TGCAGGGCCACCCCAGCGGACTCCTACGAGCAGTACTTC.

The chain joins TRBV7-2 to TRBJ2-5; D unclear. Germline lookup yields CDR1 SGHTA and CDR2 FQGNSA. Trimming shortened V by 6 bases and J by 2 bases, and 10 bases separated the two germline ends. The CDR3 has 13 residues. CDR3 in amino acids: CASRALDQETQYF. The CDR3 bases are TGTGCCAGCAGGGCCCTAGATCAAGAGACCCAGTACTTC.

The table lists this clonotype with many counts. V and J are TRBV27 and TRBJ2-5; possibly TRBD2 for D (5 bases). The ends were cut back, 5 bases at V and 5 bases at J, with 9 bases in the middle. This CDR3 has 12 amino acids. Germline V gene data show CDR1 as MNHEY and CDR2 as SMNVEV (reference sequence). The chain's CDR3 is CASSRSGETQYF. DNA of the CDR3: TGTGCCAGCAGTCGCTCGGGGGAGACCCAGTACTTC.

The rearrangement links TRBV12-3 or TRBV12-4 to TRBJ2-1; D possibly corresponds to TRBD2 (6 bases). The CDR3 is made up of 14 amino acids. V lost 7 bases and J lost 1, with 11 bases in between. This CDR3 is CASIPGLSYNEQFF. The CDR3 DNA follows: TGTGCCAGCATACCGGGACTTTCCTACAATGAGCAGTTCTTC.

The chain is built from TRBV6-6 and TRBJ2-1; D remains unclear. This CDR3 contains 15 residues. The germline V gene has CDR1 MNHNY and CDR2 SVGAGI (reference sequence). V lost 2 bases, J lost 2 bases, and 10 bases lay in between. This chain's CDR3 is CASSYPPGTYNEQFF. CDR3 nucleotides: TGTGCCAGCAGTTACCCGCCTGGCACCTACAATGAGCAGTTCTTC.

This clonotype was seen a handful of times. V usage is TRBV6-2 or TRBV6-3 and J usage is TRBJ1-2, with unresolved D. V shed 2 bases and J shed 5 bases, with 15 bases lying between them. There are 15 residues in the CDR3. Germline CDR1 and CDR2: MNHEY and SVGEGT. Written as DNA, the CDR3 is TGTGCCAGCAGTTACCTGGACCACAAGCCGTATGGCTACACCTTC. Translation gives CASSYLDHKPYGYTF.

With regard to this clonotype: The germline gene is not matched at one end of the junction; a read error may be the cause. V is TRBV5-1 and J is TRBJ2-7, with TRBD2 matching 11 bases. This CDR3 contains 16 residues. Germline CDR1 reads SGHRS; CDR2 reads YFSETQ. The CDR3 region is CASSLGRGLAAYVQYF. CDR3 bases: TGCGCCAGCAGCTTGGGCCGGGGACTAGCGGCCTACGTGCAGTACTTC.

The rearrangement links TRBV12-3 or TRBV12-4 to TRBJ1-1; 10 bases agree with TRBD1. The CDR3 is made up of 16 amino acids. V was clipped by 5 bases and J by 5 bases; unmatched bases: 11. The CDR3 sequence is CASSVRQGAGGTEAFF. CDR3 nucleotide sequence: TGTGCCAGCAGTGTCCGACAGGGGGCCGGAGGGACTGAAGCTTTCTTT.

This clonotype was observed a few times. V and J are TRBV27 and TRBJ1-5; D perhaps matches TRBD1 (5 bases). CDR3 size: 14 residues. Germline V gene sequence: CDR1 MNHEY, CDR2 SMNVEV (reference sequence). V gave up 4 bases and J gave up 6 bases, with 13 bases separating them. In nucleotides, the CDR3 is TGTGCCAGCAGTTACAGTCAGGGTGGTCAGCCCCAGCATTTT. Its translation is CASSYSQGGQPQHF.

With regard to this clonotype: A much larger clone lies one base from this, so it may be a read error. The chain links TRBV12-3 or TRBV12-4 to TRBJ2-5; the match to TRBD2 covers 14 bases. The trim removed 6 bases at V and 6 bases at J, leaving 3 bases unmatched. The CDR3 extends over 14 amino acids. The CDR3 loop is CASRTSGRGKTQYF. CDR3 nucleotides: TGTGCCAGCAGGACTAGCGGGAGGGGAAAGACCCAGTACTTC.

This clonotype was detected only a few times. The chain joins TRBV20-1 to TRBJ2-7; 8 positions match TRBD2. V shed 5 bases and J 5 bases; nucleotides not matched to a gene: 8. There are 13 residues in the CDR3. The germline V gene has CDR1 DFQATT and CDR2 SNEGSKA (reference sequence). The CDR3 DNA is TGCAGTGCTCTCCCGGGACTAGATAACGAGCAGTACTTC. It codes for CSALPGLDNEQYF.

This sequence joins TRBV4-3 and TRBJ1-5; D may be TRBD1 (5 bases). The germline V gene encodes CDR1 LGHNA and CDR2 YSLEER. The V end was cut by 3 bases, the J end by 0 bases, with 15 bases between. This CDR3 comprises 17 residues. CDR3 in amino acids: CASSHGTWGNSNQPQHF. In DNA form, the CDR3 reads TGCGCCAGCAGCCACGGGACCTGGGGGAATAGCAATCAGCCCCAGCATTTT.